This is a list of T cell receptor beta chains from one sample in a study of cytomegalovirus exposure and HLA in healthy donors. TCRdb's copy holds only in-frame clones and misses some; the assay was immunoSEQ multiplex PCR. The repertoire holds approximately 92,000 clones, with around three quarters as singletons. The material sequenced was PBMCs. The receptors derive from a man aged 60 to 75 in good health and CMV-seronegative. Both conserved end residues are trimmed from each CDR3.

ASSRTGAGNTIY | TRBJ1-3 | TRBV7-2 | 12
ASSLRDFPTDTQY | TRBJ2-3 | TRBV4-3 | 13
ASSYTGGSANEKLF | TRBJ1-4 | TRBV6-5 | 14
ASSYSRHRGTGELF | TRBJ2-2 | TRBV6-5 | 14
AWADSGELF | TRBJ2-2 | TRBV30 | 9
ASGVGTGGKDTQY | TRBJ2-3 | TRBV12-5 | 13
ASRPDRGSDEQY | TRBJ2-7 | TRBV6-1 | 12
ASSEGALAATRTSYEQY | TRBJ2-7 | TRBV10-2 | 17
ASSFSGGRTNQPQH | TRBJ1-5 | TRBV7-2 | 14
ASRTSLRDRDPNEQY | TRBJ2-7 | TRBV10-2 | 15
ASSNGGRGQGYEQY | TRBJ2-7 | TRBV5-1 | 14
SVGQGAGYEQY | TRBJ2-7 | TRBV29-1 | 11
ASSHPARSNQPQH | TRBJ1-5 | TRBV4-1 | 13
ASSEGKTWTGEGYGYT | TRBJ1-2 | TRBV6-1 | 16
ATSSIGTSKYEQY | TRBJ2-7 | TRBV15 | 13
ASSSVALGSGRGDEQY | TRBJ2-7 | TRBV11-2 | 16
ASSQDLQTGYTEAF | TRBJ1-1 | TRBV4-3 | 14
ASSLSPGQGSNEKLF | TRBJ1-4 | TRBV5-5 | 15
ASSSITGDTDTQY | TRBJ2-3 | TRBV5-1 | 13
ASSLKLAGGGGELF | TRBJ2-2 | TRBV5-4 | 14
AWSGSTSGGPYYNEQF | TRBJ2-1 | TRBV30 | 16
ASSFAYEQY | TRBJ2-7 | TRBV7-8 | 9
ASSLAGAERGNTIY | TRBJ1-3 | TRBV5-1 | 14
ASSLFTQVGYEQY | TRBJ2-7 | TRBV7-8 | 13
ASSSLGGDSHPVANVLT | TRBJ2-6 | TRBV19 | 17
AISLQRGEDEQY | TRBJ2-7 | TRBV10-3 | 12
ASSEHSYEQY | TRBJ2-7 | TRBV6-5 | 10
AWGGLAGEGYTGELF | TRBJ2-2 | TRBV30 | 15
ASISITSVAGELF | TRBJ2-2 | TRBV19 | 13
ASSFRGYRVNTEAF | TRBJ1-1 | TRBV28 | 14
ASSPTGANVLT | TRBJ2-6 | TRBV5-6 | 11
ATSRAPREKLF | TRBJ1-4 | TRBV15 | 11
ASSESSDLYEQY | TRBJ2-7 | TRBV19 | 12
ASSYSEGERAF | TRBJ1-1 | TRBV6-6 | 11
ASSIAEGSYEQY | TRBJ2-7 | TRBV19 | 12
ASSTTGVDEKLF | TRBJ1-4 | TRBV5-1 | 12
AWCASVVVQETQY | TRBJ2-5 | TRBV30 | 13
ASSFSSVSETQY | TRBJ2-5 | TRBV5-6 | 12
ASSLMAGEEAF | TRBJ1-1 | TRBV7-2 | 11
ASSSRTSGGAKDEQF | TRBJ2-1 | TRBV7-9 | 15
ASSSQQTDMNTEAF | TRBJ1-1 | TRBV7-9 | 14
ASKSRAAGELF | TRBJ2-2 | TRBV19 | 11
ASSPSGRADEQY | TRBJ2-7 | TRBV4-1 | 12
ASSVISDTQY | TRBJ2-3 | TRBV28 | 10
ASSLGRGEETQY | TRBJ2-5 | TRBV5-1 | 12